What follows are 9 T cell receptor beta chains derived from one specimen sequenced in a study of beta chain features in type 1 diabetes. All of the isolated RNA was reverse transcribed, so expressed TCRB transcripts were sequenced. Some clones are missing from TCRdb's copy, which holds only in-frame ones; the method was immunoSEQ multiplex PCR. The sample lists 680,000 or so clones, around an eighth occurring once. These TCRs are of unknown antigen specificity. Overall study findings and caveats: When Type 1 diabetes patients were examined, their TCRB CDR3s proved moderately but significantly shorter in all four CD4+ subsets.

Sequences were obtained from naive CD4+ T cells from blood. The source is a young man with type 1 diabetes.

This clone has more than one count but fewer than ten. The CDR3: CASSATGGDQPQHF. CDR3 coding DNA: TGTGCCAGTAGTGCAACAGGGGGGGATCAGCCCCAGCATTTT. The V call is TRBV19, the J call TRBJ1-5; 8 bases are shared with TRBD1. V trimming: 5 bases; J trimming: 5 bases; junction bases outside the gene matches: 5. CDR3 length equals 14 residues. CDR1 is LNHDA and CDR2 is SQIVND in the germline V gene (reference sequence). Drawing the rest from reference TRBV19 and TRBJ1-5, the complete variable domain is DGGITQSPKYLFRKEGQNVTLSCEQNLNHDAMYWYRQDPGQGLRLIYYSQIVNDFQKGDIAEGYSVSREKKESFPLTVTSAQKNPTAFYLCASSATGGDQPQHFGDGTRLSIL.

This clone was recorded a few times. The chain combines TRBV28 with TRBJ2-7; unclear D gene. The CDR3 spans 13 residues. Germline CDR1 MDHEN, CDR2 SYDVKM. V dropped 4 bases and J dropped 2 bases, with 9 bases sitting between them. DNA of the CDR3: TGTGCCAGCAGTTCGGACGGGCCCTACGAGCAGTACTTC. It encodes CASSSDGPYEQYF.

This sequence joins TRBV15 and TRBJ2-7; D remains ambiguous. The germline V and J ends were trimmed by 0 bases and 1 base, with 7 bases remaining between them. The germline V gene encodes CDR1 LNHNV and CDR2 YYDKDF (reference sequence). This CDR3 spans 14 amino acids. The CDR3 is CATSREVGSYEQYF. The CDR3 DNA reads TGTGCCACCAGCAGAGAAGTCGGTTCCTACGAGCAGTACTTC.

The chain combines TRBV5-6 with TRBJ2-4, with TRBD1 as a possible D gene (6 bases). Per germline, CDR1 SGHDT and CDR2 YYEEEE. Trimming cost V 0 bases and J 5 bases, with 12 bases left between them. CDR3 length equals 15 residues. CDR3 loop: CASSLVGTRENIQYF. DNA for the CDR3: TGTGCCAGCAGCTTGGTCGGGACACGAGAAAACATTCAGTACTTC.

The rearrangement uses TRBV6-1 and TRBJ1-4, with D possibly TRBD1 on 6 matching bases. The CDR3 runs to 16 residues. Germline V lookup: CDR1 MNHNS, CDR2 SASEGT. Trimming took off 0 bases at V and 5 bases at J, with 13 bases between the two ends. Here the CDR3 reads CASSEASGQINEKLFF. CDR3 nucleotide sequence: TGTGCCAGCAGTGAAGCGTCAGGACAGATAAATGAAAAACTGTTTTTT.

The chain recombines TRBV7-3 with TRBJ1-5; TRBD1 aligns across 9 bases. The ends lost 4 bases at V and 6 bases at J; junction bases unmatched: 16. The germline CDR1 and CDR2 sequences are SGHTA and FQGTGA. This CDR3 region has 18 residues. The CDR3 here is CASSSGQGSIRKSQPQHF. CDR3 DNA sequence: TGTGCCAGCAGCTCCGGACAGGGGTCCATTCGAAAGAGTCAGCCCCAGCATTTT.

This clone was picked up a small number of times. The CDR3 sequence: CASSLAGTAKETQYF. The CDR3 DNA follows: TGTGCCAGCAGTCTGGCGGGGACAGCTAAAGAGACCCAGTACTTC. This chain connects TRBV2 to TRBJ2-5; D may be TRBD1 (7 bases). The CDR3 is 15 amino acids. V was cut by 5 bases and J by 3 bases, with 16 bases left in between. Germline assignment: CDR1 SNHLY and CDR2 FYNNEI.

The gene calls are TRBV5-4 and TRBJ2-5, with unresolved D. This CDR3 spans 15 amino acids. The V and J ends lost 7 bases and 2 bases respectively, with 18 bases between them. Germline CDR1 is SGHNT and CDR2 is YYREEE (reference sequence). For the CDR3, the DNA is TGTGCCAGCTCTCCAACCGTGGCCCTGCAAGAGACCCAGTACTTC. As protein: CASSPTVALQETQYF.

The V gene is TRBV7-6, the J gene TRBJ2-5; D remains unclear. V lost 1 base to trimming and J lost 4 bases, with 10 bases between them. This CDR3 region has 14 residues. CDR1 and CDR2 from the germline V gene are SGHVS and FNYEAQ. In DNA, the CDR3 is TGTGCCAGCAGCTTAGGGACCGCTAGAGAGACCCAGTACTTC. Its protein product is CASSLGTARETQYF.